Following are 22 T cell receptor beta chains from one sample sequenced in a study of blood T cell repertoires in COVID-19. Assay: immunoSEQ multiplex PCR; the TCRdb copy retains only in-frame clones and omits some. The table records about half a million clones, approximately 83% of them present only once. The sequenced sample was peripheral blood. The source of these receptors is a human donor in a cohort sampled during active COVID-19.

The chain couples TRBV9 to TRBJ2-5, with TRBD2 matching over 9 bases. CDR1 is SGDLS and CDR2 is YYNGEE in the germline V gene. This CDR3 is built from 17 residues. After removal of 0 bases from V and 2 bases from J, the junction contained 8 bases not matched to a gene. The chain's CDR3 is CASSVGVAGEVQETQYF. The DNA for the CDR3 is TGTGCCAGCAGCGTAGGAGTAGCGGGAGAGGTGCAAGAGACCCAGTACTTC.

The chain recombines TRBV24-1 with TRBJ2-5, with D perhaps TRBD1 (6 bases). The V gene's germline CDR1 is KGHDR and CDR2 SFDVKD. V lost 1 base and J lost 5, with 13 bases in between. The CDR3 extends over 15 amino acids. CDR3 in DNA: TGTGCCACCAGTGATTTAGTTGGGCAGGGGGAGACCCAGTACTTC. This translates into CATSDLVGQGETQYF.

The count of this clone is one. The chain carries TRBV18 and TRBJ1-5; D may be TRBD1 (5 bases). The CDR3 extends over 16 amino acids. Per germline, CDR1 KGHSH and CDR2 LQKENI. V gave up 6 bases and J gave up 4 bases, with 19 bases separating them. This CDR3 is CASSDAGNALNQPQHF. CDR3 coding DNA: TGTGCCAGCTCGGACGCAGGGAATGCGCTTAATCAGCCCCAGCATTTT. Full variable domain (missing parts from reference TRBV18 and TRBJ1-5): NAGVMQNPRHLVRRRGQEARLRCSPMKGHSHVYWYRQLPEEGLKFMVYLQKENIIDESGMPKERFSAEFPKEGPSILRIQQVVRGDSAAYFCASSDAGNALNQPQHFGDGTRLSIL.

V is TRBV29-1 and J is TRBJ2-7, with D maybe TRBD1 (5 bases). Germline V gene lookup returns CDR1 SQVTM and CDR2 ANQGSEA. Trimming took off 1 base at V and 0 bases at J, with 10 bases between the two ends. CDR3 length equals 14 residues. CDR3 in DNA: TGCAGCGTTGAAGGGCAGGGTGGCTCCTACGAGCAGTACTTC. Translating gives CSVEGQGGSYEQYF.

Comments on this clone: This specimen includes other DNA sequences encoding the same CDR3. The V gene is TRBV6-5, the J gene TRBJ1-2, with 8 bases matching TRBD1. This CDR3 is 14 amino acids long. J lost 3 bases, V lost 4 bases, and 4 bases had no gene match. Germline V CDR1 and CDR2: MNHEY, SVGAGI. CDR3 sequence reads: CASSSGQGDYGYTF. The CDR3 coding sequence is TGTGCCAGCAGTTCCGGACAGGGAGACTATGGCTACACCTTC.

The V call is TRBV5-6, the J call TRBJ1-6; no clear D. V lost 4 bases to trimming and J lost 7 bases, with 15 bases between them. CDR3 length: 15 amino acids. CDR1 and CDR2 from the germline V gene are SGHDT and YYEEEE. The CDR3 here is CASSAIKLRNSPLHF. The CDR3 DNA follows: TGTGCCAGCAGCGCAATTAAACTGAGGAATTCACCCCTCCACTTT. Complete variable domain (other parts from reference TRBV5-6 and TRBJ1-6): DAGVTQSPTHLIKTRGQQVTLRCSPKSGHDTVSWYQQALGQGPQFIFQYYEEEERQRGNFPDRFSGHQFPNYSSELNVNALLLGDSALYLCASSAIKLRNSPLHFGNGTRLTVT.

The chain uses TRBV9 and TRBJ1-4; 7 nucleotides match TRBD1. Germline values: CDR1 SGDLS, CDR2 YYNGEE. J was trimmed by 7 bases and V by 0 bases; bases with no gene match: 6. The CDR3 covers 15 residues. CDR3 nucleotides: TGTGCCAGCAGCGTAGTCGCAGGGGGAGGTGAAAAACTGTTTTTT. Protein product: CASSVVAGGGEKLFF.

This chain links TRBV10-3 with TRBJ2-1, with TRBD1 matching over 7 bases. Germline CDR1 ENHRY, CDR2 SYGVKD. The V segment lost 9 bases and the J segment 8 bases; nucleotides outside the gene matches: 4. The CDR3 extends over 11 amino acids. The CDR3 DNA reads TGTGCCATACAGGGGCAGGATGAGCAGTTCTTC. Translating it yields CAIQGQDEQFF.

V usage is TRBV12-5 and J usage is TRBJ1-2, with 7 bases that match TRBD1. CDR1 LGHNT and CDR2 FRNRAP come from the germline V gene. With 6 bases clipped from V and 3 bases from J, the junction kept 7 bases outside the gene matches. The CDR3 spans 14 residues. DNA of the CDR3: TGTGCTAGTGGGACACTAACAGGGGACTATGGCTACACCTTC. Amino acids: CASGTLTGDYGYTF.

CDR3 bases: TGTGCCAGCTCACCGGCCTGGGGGCTCTACGAGCAGTACTTC. Amino acid sequence: CASSPAWGLYEQYF. The chain is built from TRBV18 and TRBJ2-7, with D possibly TRBD1 on 6 matching bases. The germline gives CDR1 KGHSH, CDR2 LQKENI. This CDR3 contains 14 residues. V was shortened by 3 bases and J by 3 bases, with 12 bases between the two germline ends.

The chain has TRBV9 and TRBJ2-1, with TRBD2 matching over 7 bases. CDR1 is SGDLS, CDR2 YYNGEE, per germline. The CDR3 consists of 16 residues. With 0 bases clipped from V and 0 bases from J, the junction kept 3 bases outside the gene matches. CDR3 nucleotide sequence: TGTGCCAGCAGCGTAGGGGGGACTATCTCCTACAATGAGCAGTTCTTC. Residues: CASSVGGTISYNEQFF.

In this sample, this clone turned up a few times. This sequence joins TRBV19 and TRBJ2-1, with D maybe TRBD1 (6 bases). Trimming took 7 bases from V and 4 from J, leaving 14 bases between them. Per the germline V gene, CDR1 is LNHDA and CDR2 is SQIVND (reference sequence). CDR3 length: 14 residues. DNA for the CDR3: TGTGCCAGTAAGCCGGACAGTTCTTACAATGAGCAGTTCTTC. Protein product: CASKPDSSYNEQFF.

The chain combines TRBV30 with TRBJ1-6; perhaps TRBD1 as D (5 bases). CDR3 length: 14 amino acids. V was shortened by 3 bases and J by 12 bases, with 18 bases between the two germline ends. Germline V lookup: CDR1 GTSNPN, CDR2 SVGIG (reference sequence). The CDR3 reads CAWSLAGGIVPLHF. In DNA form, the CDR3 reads TGTGCCTGGAGCCTTGCGGGGGGAATAGTACCCCTCCACTTT.

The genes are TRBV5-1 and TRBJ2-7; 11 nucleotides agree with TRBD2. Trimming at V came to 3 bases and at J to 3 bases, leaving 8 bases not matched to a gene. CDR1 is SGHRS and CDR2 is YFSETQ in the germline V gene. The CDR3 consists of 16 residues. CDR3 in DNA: TGCGCCAGCAGCTCCAGGGGGGGGACTAGCGGCTACGAGCAGTACTTC. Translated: CASSSRGGTSGYEQYF.

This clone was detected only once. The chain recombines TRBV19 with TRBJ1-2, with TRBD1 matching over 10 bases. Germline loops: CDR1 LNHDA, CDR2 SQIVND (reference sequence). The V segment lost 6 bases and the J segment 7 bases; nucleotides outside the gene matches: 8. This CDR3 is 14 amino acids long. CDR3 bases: TGTGCCAGTAGGCCGGGACAGGGGAGGTCTGGCTACACCTTC. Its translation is CASRPGQGRSGYTF.

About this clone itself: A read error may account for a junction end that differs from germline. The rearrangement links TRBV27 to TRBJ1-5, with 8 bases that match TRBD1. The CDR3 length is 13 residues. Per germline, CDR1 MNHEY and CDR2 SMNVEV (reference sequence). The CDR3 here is CASSLSGTAGQAF. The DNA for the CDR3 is TGTGCCAGCAGTTTATCGGGGACCGCGGGACAGGCTTTT.

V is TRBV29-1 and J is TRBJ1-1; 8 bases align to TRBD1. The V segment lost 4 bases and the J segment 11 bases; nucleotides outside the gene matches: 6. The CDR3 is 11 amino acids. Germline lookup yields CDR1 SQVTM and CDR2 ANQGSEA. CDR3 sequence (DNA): TGCAGCGTTGGGGCAGGGGGCCGCGCTTTCTTT. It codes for CSVGAGGRAFF.

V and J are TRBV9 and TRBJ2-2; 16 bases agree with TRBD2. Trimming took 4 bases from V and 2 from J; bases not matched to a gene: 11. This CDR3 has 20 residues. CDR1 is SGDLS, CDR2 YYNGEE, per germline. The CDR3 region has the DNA TGTGCCAGCAGCTGGCCGGGACTAGCGGGAGGGGAGATCAACACCGGGGAGCTGTTTTTT. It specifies CASSWPGLAGGEINTGELFF. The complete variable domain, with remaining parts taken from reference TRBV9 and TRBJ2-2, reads DSGVTQTPKHLITATGQRVTLRCSPRSGDLSVYWYQQSLDQGLQFLIQYYNGEERAKGNILERFSAQQFPDLHSELNLSSLELGDSALYFCASSWPGLAGGEINTGELFFGEGSRLTVL.

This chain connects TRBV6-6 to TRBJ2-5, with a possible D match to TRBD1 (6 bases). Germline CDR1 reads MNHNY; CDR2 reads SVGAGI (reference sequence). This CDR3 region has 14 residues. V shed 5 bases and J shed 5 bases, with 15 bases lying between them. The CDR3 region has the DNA TGTGCCAGCAGTCCCTCTACAGGGTTCGAGACCCAGTACTTC. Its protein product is CASSPSTGFETQYF.

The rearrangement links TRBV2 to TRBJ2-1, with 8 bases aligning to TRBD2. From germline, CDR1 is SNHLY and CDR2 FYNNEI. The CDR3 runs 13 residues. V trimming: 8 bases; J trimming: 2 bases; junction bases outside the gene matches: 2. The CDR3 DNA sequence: TGTGCCAGCCGCGGGGGGACCTACAATGAGCAGTTCTTC. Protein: CASRGGTYNEQFF.

CDR3 DNA sequence: TGTGCCATCAACCAGGACAGGCGCGGTCAGCCCCAGCATTTT. Translating gives CAINQDRRGQPQHF. The gene calls are TRBV10-3 and TRBJ1-5; the match to TRBD1 covers 7 bases. V lost 7 bases, J lost 6 bases, and 9 bases stayed unmatched. The CDR3 extends over 14 amino acids. The V gene's germline CDR1 is ENHRY and CDR2 SYGVKD.

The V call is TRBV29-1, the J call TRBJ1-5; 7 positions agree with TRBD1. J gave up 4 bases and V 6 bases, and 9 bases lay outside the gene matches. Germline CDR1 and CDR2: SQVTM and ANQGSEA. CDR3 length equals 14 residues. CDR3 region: CSVQTTGVNQPQHF. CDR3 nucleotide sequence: TGCAGCGTCCAAACCACAGGGGTAAATCAGCCCCAGCATTTT.